The rows below give T cell receptor beta chains drawn from one sample of a study of a mutant IDH1 vaccine in newly diagnosed glioma. For these TCRs, the target antigens are not known. The protocol was immunoSEQ multiplex PCR, while the TCRdb copy is restricted to in-frame clones and leaves out a portion. Found here are roughly 25,000 clones, 82% of them singletons; the top ten hold approximately 3.6%. The input for sequencing was PBMCs, taken from a glioma patient whose treatment included an IDH1 peptide vaccine. The receptors were sampled from a man between 40 and 49 years old with glioma. Some clones in this sample may be carry-over from other donors' samples. Both conserved end residues are part of each CDR3. A D gene is named only where the DNA matches it firmly. The size of a clone is reported for some rows only, either as once, few or many, or as a class for expanded clones.

v_call: TRBV6-1; d_call: -; j_call: TRBJ1-1; clone_size: -; cdr3_nt: TGTGCCAGCGCCCCCGAAGTGAACACTGAAGCTTTCTTT; cdr3_aa: CASAPEVNTEAFF
v_call: TRBV18; d_call: TRBD1; j_call: TRBJ1-1; clone_size: -; cdr3_nt: TGTGCCAGCTCACGAACGGGACAGCTATCAATGAACACTGAAGCTTTCTTT; cdr3_aa: CASSRTGQLSMNTEAFF
v_call: TRBV30; d_call: -; j_call: TRBJ2-7; clone_size: -; cdr3_nt: TGTGCCTGGAAAATCGAGGGGGCCTACGAGCAGTACTTC; cdr3_aa: CAWKIEGAYEQYF
v_call: TRBV14; d_call: -; j_call: TRBJ1-2; clone_size: -; cdr3_nt: TGTGCCAGCAGCCAGGGCCGGTACATCGACTTCTATGGCTACACCTTC; cdr3_aa: CASSQGRYIDFYGYTF
v_call: TRBV7-9; d_call: TRBD1; j_call: TRBJ1-3; clone_size: -; cdr3_nt: TGTGCCAGCAGCTCGGGACAGAGCTCTGGAAACACCATATATTTT; cdr3_aa: CASSSGQSSGNTIYF
v_call: TRBV5-6; d_call: -; j_call: TRBJ1-2; clone_size: -; cdr3_nt: TGTGCCAGCAGCTTTGGGGGGAGCTATGGCTACACCTTC; cdr3_aa: CASSFGGSYGYTF
v_call: TRBV28; d_call: TRBD1; j_call: TRBJ2-2; clone_size: -; cdr3_nt: TGTGCCAGCAGTCGACAGGGGGCGGCCGGGGAGCTGTTTTTT; cdr3_aa: CASSRQGAAGELFF
v_call: TRBV5-1; d_call: TRBD1; j_call: TRBJ1-1; clone_size: -; cdr3_nt: TGCGCCAGCAGCCTCGGGACAGTTCCTGAAGCTTTCTTT; cdr3_aa: CASSLGTVPEAFF
v_call: TRBV4-3; d_call: -; j_call: TRBJ1-6; clone_size: -; cdr3_nt: TGCGCCAGCAGCCAAGATTTATTCGGAACCCTCCACTTT; cdr3_aa: CASSQDLFGTLHF
v_call: TRBV7-9; d_call: -; j_call: TRBJ1-4; clone_size: -; cdr3_nt: TGTGCCAGCAGCCTCACTTCTGCAACTAATGAAAAACTGTTTTTT; cdr3_aa: CASSLTSATNEKLFF
v_call: TRBV30; d_call: -; j_call: TRBJ1-5; clone_size: -; cdr3_nt: TGTGCCTGGCAAAAGGTCCCAGGTGAGCCCCAGCATTTT; cdr3_aa: CAWQKVPGEPQHF
v_call: TRBV11-2; d_call: TRBD2; j_call: TRBJ2-3; clone_size: medium-sized; cdr3_nt: TGTGCCAGCAGCTCGCACCCCGGGGCGGGGGTCACAGATACGCAGTATTTT; cdr3_aa: CASSSHPGAGVTDTQYF
v_call: TRBV10-3; d_call: -; j_call: TRBJ2-3; clone_size: -; cdr3_nt: TGTGCCATCAGTGTTTCTAGCGCCAGCACAGATACGCAGTATTTT; cdr3_aa: CAISVSSASTDTQYF
v_call: TRBV7-9; d_call: TRBD1; j_call: TRBJ1-4; clone_size: once; cdr3_nt: TGTGCCAGCAGCTCCGGGACAGGGGGCCCTAATGAAAAACTGTTTTTT; cdr3_aa: CASSSGTGGPNEKLFF
v_call: TRBV30; d_call: -; j_call: TRBJ2-6; clone_size: -; cdr3_nt: TGTGCCTGGACAACGGGGGCTGGGGCCAACGTCCTGACTTTC; cdr3_aa: CAWTTGAGANVLTF
v_call: TRBV5-1; d_call: TRBD1; j_call: TRBJ1-1; clone_size: -; cdr3_nt: TGCGCCAGCAGCTCCTCCAGGGGGCAGACTGAAGCTTTCTTT; cdr3_aa: CASSSSRGQTEAFF
v_call: TRBV7-2; d_call: -; j_call: TRBJ2-2; clone_size: -; cdr3_nt: TGTGCCAGCAGCTTAGACAGGAACACCGGGGAGCTGTTTTTT; cdr3_aa: CASSLDRNTGELFF
v_call: TRBV30; d_call: -; j_call: TRBJ1-1; clone_size: -; cdr3_nt: TGTGCCTGGTCAGCCAGGGCGAACACTGAAGCTTTCTTT; cdr3_aa: CAWSARANTEAFF
v_call: TRBV27; d_call: -; j_call: TRBJ1-2; clone_size: -; cdr3_nt: TGTGCCAGCAGTTTAAGTCCAGGGAACTATGGCTACACCTTC; cdr3_aa: CASSLSPGNYGYTF
v_call: TRBV5-4; d_call: -; j_call: TRBJ2-3; clone_size: -; cdr3_nt: TGTGCCAGCAGCTTGTTTTCGGGGGCGAGCACAGATACGCAGTATTTT; cdr3_aa: CASSLFSGASTDTQYF
v_call: TRBV30; d_call: -; j_call: TRBJ2-7; clone_size: -; cdr3_nt: TGTGCCTGGAGTGCCGCATACGAGCAGTACTTC; cdr3_aa: CAWSAAYEQYF
v_call: TRBV4-2; d_call: -; j_call: TRBJ2-3; clone_size: -; cdr3_nt: TGTGCCAGCAGCCACATTCTGGGTTACACAGATACGCAGTATTTT; cdr3_aa: CASSHILGYTDTQYF